A selection of T cell receptor beta chains follows, all from one sample in a study of control samples from healthy donors and cancer patients. The repertoire was sequenced with immunoSEQ multiplex PCR; TCRdb's copy has only in-frame clones and lacks some. The top ten hold more than 5.5% of the sample, which has about 75,000 clones, less than 95% seen once. What was sequenced was blood. The receptor source for this set is a woman aged 35 to 49 in good health. CDR3s include the opening cysteine and the closing phenylalanine or tryptophan. D genes are given only for firm matches. Only some rows state a clone size, as once, few, many or a class for expanded clones.

v_call,cdr3_length,d_call,j_call,clone_size,cdr3_nt,cdr3_aa
TRBV7-9,15,.,TRBJ1-1,.,TGTGCCAGCAGCTTAGATCCCGGTTCGAACACTGAAGCTTTCTTT,CASSLDPGSNTEAFF
TRBV5-5,14,TRBD2,TRBJ2-1,.,TGTGCCAGCAGCAATCTAGCGGGGGACAATGAGCAGTTCTTC,CASSNLAGDNEQFF
TRBV20-1,11,.,TRBJ2-7,once,TGCAGTGCTAGAGATAACCGCGAGCAGTACTTC,CSARDNREQYF
TRBV6-4,19,TRBD1,TRBJ1-1,.,TGTGCCAGCAGTGATCGAGCGCAGGACAGGGGTTCCATGAACACTGAAGCTTTCTTT,CASSDRAQDRGSMNTEAFF
TRBV7-2,14,TRBD1,TRBJ1-1,.,TGTGCCAGCAGCTTAGGGACAGGGATGACTGAAGCTTTCTTT,CASSLGTGMTEAFF
TRBV29-1,14,TRBD1,TRBJ1-1,.,TGCAGCGTCATAAGACAGGGGCAGAACACTGAAGCTTTCTTT,CSVIRQGQNTEAFF
TRBV19,12,.,TRBJ1-1,.,TGTGCCAGTAGTTGGCTGAACACTGAAGCTTTCTTT,CASSWLNTEAFF
TRBV4-1,15,TRBD1,TRBJ2-2,.,TGCGCCAGCAGCCAGGGACAGGGTGGGACCGGGGAGCTGTTTTTT,CASSQGQGGTGELFF
TRBV5-1,16,.,TRBJ2-5,.,TGCGCCAGCAGCTTGGCCAGTCATTTGCGGCAAGAGACCCAGTACTTC,CASSLASHLRQETQYF
TRBV9,15,.,TRBJ2-3,.,TGTGCCAGCAGCGTAGTGTCGGGGATCACAGATACGCAGTATTTT,CASSVVSGITDTQYF
TRBV28,11,.,TRBJ1-4,.,TGTGCCAGCATGGTAAACGAAAAACTGTTTTTT,CASMVNEKLFF
TRBV4-3,15,.,TRBJ2-5,.,TGCGCCAGCAGCCCAACAGGGAATTGGGGTGAGACCCAGTACTTC,CASSPTGNWGETQYF
TRBV2,12,.,TRBJ1-1,.,TGTGCCAGCAAGTTCGCGGGGACTGAAGCTTTCTTT,CASKFAGTEAFF
TRBV6-1,14,.,TRBJ1-5,.,TGTGCCAGCAGTGAATGGGGGCGAGGGCAGCCCCAGCATTTT,CASSEWGRGQPQHF
TRBV6-6,14,.,TRBJ2-7,.,TGTGCCAGCAGTTACGGGGACTTACCCAACGAGCAGTACTTC,CASSYGDLPNEQYF
TRBV7-5,10,.,TRBJ1-3,.,TGTGCCAGAAGCCACGGGACAAAGCTTTTT,CARSHGTKLF
TRBV5-1,13,TRBD2,TRBJ2-7,.,TGCGCCAGCAGCTCGGGACTAGCTGGGGAGCAGTACTTC,CASSSGLAGEQYF
TRBV4-2,15,TRBD2,TRBJ2-7,.,TGTGCCAGCAGCCAGGAGACTAGCTTTCCCCACGAGCAGTACTTC,CASSQETSFPHEQYF
TRBV4-1,13,.,TRBJ2-5,once,TGCGCCAGCAGCCCTCGACAAGGGGAGACCCAGTACTTC,CASSPRQGETQYF
TRBV24-1,14,TRBD1,TRBJ1-2,.,TGTGCCACCAGTGATTCGACAGGGGGCGATGGCTACACCTTC,CATSDSTGGDGYTF
TRBV9,12,.,TRBJ2-5,once,TGTGCCAGCAGCCTAAACTGGGAGACCCAGTACTTC,CASSLNWETQYF
TRBV6-5,12,.,TRBJ2-5,.,TGTGCCGCACAGGGTATCGGGCGTACCCAGTACTTC,CAAQGIGRTQYF
TRBV19,12,.,TRBJ1-5,.,TGTGCCAGTAGAGGGGGTGATCAGCCCCAGCATTTT,CASRGGDQPQHF
TRBV12-3/TRBV12-4,11,.,TRBJ2-7,.,TGTGCCAGCAGTGGGAGTTACGAGCAGTACTTC,CASSGSYEQYF
TRBV15,16,.,TRBJ1-4,.,TGTGCCACCAGCAGAGATCAGGTGGGGTCTAATGAAAAACTGTTTTTT,CATSRDQVGSNEKLFF
TRBV7-6,16,TRBD1,TRBJ2-5,once,TGTGCCAGCAGCCCCCGACAGGGCCCGAAGGGGGAGACCCAGTACTTC,CASSPRQGPKGETQYF
TRBV3-1/TRBV3-2,14,.,TRBJ2-5,.,TGTGCCAGCAGCCAGCATAGTCTCTCTGAGACCCAGTACTTC,CASSQHSLSETQYF
TRBV25-1,15,.,TRBJ2-1,.,TGTGCCACCAAATCCGACAGTGGCTCCTACAATGAGCAGTTCTTC,CATKSDSGSYNEQFF
TRBV9,16,.,TRBJ2-5,once,TGTGCCAGCAGCGCACCCCGACTCAACCTTCAAGAGACCCAGTACTTC,CASSAPRLNLQETQYF
TRBV5-1,15,.,TRBJ1-1,.,TGCGCCAGCAGCTTGGAGGTTGGGGGGAACACTGAAGCTTTCTTT,CASSLEVGGNTEAFF
TRBV3-1/TRBV3-2,14,.,TRBJ1-3,.,TGTGCCAGCAGCCAAGATTCCTCGGGAAACACCATATATTTT,CASSQDSSGNTIYF
TRBV28,14,.,TRBJ1-5,.,TGTGCCAGCAGTTTAGGTGGAGGGGGGCAGCCCCAGCATTTT,CASSLGGGGQPQHF
TRBV18,13,TRBD1,TRBJ2-7,.,TGCGCCAGCTCACCCGACAGGGACTACGAGCAGTACTTC,CASSPDRDYEQYF
TRBV5-1,14,.,TRBJ2-5,.,TGCGCCAGCAGCTTACTACCCCCCCAAGAGACCCAGTACTTC,CASSLLPPQETQYF
TRBV18,16,.,TRBJ1-2,.,TGTGCCAGCTCACCAGGGGGCCTGCGAGGCAACTATGGCTACACCTTC,CASSPGGLRGNYGYTF
TRBV7-2,14,.,TRBJ2-1,once,TGTGCCAGCAGCTTTGATGGGAGCTACAATGAGCAGTTCTTC,CASSFDGSYNEQFF
TRBV9,14,.,TRBJ1-2,.,TGTGCCAGCAGCTCTCAACAGGGTTTTAATGGCTACACCTTC,CASSSQQGFNGYTF
TRBV19,12,.,TRBJ1-1,.,TGTGCCAGTATGAAGGGATTTACTGAAGCTTTCTTT,CASMKGFTEAFF
TRBV9,16,TRBD2,TRBJ2-2,.,TGTGCCAGCAGCGTAGGACTAGCGAGGAACACCGGGGAGCTGTTTTTT,CASSVGLARNTGELFF
TRBV4-2,16,.,TRBJ2-6,.,TGTGCCAGCAGCTCAATAATAGCGAGGGGGGCCAACGTCCTGACTTTC,CASSSIIARGANVLTF
TRBV6-2/TRBV6-3,13,TRBD2,TRBJ2-1,.,TGTGCCAGCAGTCGACTAGCCCACAATGAGCAGTTCTTC,CASSRLAHNEQFF
TRBV12-3/TRBV12-4,12,.,TRBJ2-1,.,TGTGCCAGCAGTTTAGATGGCGGGAAGGAGTTCTTC,CASSLDGGKEFF
TRBV7-9,12,.,TRBJ1-2,.,TGTGCCAGCACCCCGGAGTACGGCCGTGTCACCTTC,CASTPEYGRVTF
TRBV4-2,16,.,TRBJ1-3,once,TGTGCCAGCAGCCAAGAACCCGCAGCGGCTGGAAACACCATATATTTT,CASSQEPAAAGNTIYF
TRBV7-9,17,.,TRBJ2-3,.,TGTGCCAGCAGCTCCCGTGTGGGGGCAACTAGCACAGATACGCAGTATTTT,CASSSRVGATSTDTQYF
TRBV30,13,.,TRBJ1-2,.,TGTGCCTGGAGTGCACGGGAAGTCTATGGCTACACCTTC,CAWSAREVYGYTF
TRBV6-5,13,.,TRBJ1-2,.,TGTGCCAGCAGGGATACAGGGTCCTATGGCTACACCTTC,CASRDTGSYGYTF
TRBV7-3,16,.,TRBJ2-6,once,TGTGCCAGCAGCCCTAGGCAGTTCTCTGGGGCCAACGTCCTGACTTTC,CASSPRQFSGANVLTF
TRBV21-1,15,.,TRBJ1-4,.,TGTGCCAGCAGCACAGTAGGGGGCGCGGGTGAAAAACTGTTTTTT,CASSTVGGAGEKLFF